This T cell receptor (beta chain) was sequenced during a study of T cell changes during pregnancy in multiple sclerosis. Sequenced by immunoSEQ multiplex PCR; TCRdb stores in-frame clones only, minus some. Among 50,000 or so clones listed, around 89% were seen once. The sample was CD8+ T cells from peripheral blood mononuclear cells, taken in the second trimester of pregnancy. This receptor was identified in a female donor with multiple sclerosis, enrolled in a pregnancy study.

CDR3 loop: CASSSTGSNQPQHF. Written as DNA, the CDR3 is TGTGCCAGCAGCTCGACAGGGAGCAATCAGCCCCAGCATTTT. The chain combines TRBV7-9 with TRBJ1-5; 7 bases line up with TRBD1. The CDR3 loop spans 14 amino acids. Germline trimming cut 4 bases from V and 1 base from J; bases unmatched to any gene: 1. CDR1 is SEHNR, CDR2 FQNEAQ, per germline (reference sequence).